Reported below is one T cell receptor beta chain. Its antigen is as yet unknown. This record belongs to a study of graft-versus-host responses after intestinal transplantation. Study as a whole: Recipients obtained multivisceral, liver-intestinal, or isolated intestinal transplants. Following induction with anti-thymocyte globulin, all recipients were given tacrolimus and steroids for approximately three years. Study conclusions and caveats: GvH clonotypes were identified within recipient marrow, with a subset emerging first in ileum or blood.

Clones were read by immunoSEQ multiplex PCR, and TCRdb kept only the in-frame ones, dropping some. The sample contains tens of thousands of clones, 75% to 95% of which appear only once. The sample was unstimulated CD4+ T cells sorted from spleen or lymph node cells, taken before transplant. The sequence came from a human donor who was the organ donor for an intestinal transplant.

The CDR3 region is CASSLLTVRGYGYTF. CDR3 DNA sequence: TGTGCCAGCAGCTTATTGACAGTCCGAGGCTATGGCTACACCTTC. This chain joins TRBV7-9 and TRBJ1-2, with D tentatively TRBD1 (5 bases). Germline V gene lookup returns CDR1 SEHNR and CDR2 FQNEAQ (reference sequence). Trimming cost V 2 bases and J 4 bases, with 14 bases left between them. This CDR3 spans 15 amino acids.